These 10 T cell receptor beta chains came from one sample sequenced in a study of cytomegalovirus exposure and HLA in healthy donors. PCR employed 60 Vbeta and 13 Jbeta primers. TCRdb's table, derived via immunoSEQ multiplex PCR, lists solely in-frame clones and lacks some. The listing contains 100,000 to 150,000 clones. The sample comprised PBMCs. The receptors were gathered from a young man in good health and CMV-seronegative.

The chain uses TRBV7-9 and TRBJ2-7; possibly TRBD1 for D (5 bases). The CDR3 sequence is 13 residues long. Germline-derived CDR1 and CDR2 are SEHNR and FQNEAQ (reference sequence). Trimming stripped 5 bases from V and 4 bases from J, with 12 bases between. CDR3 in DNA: TGTGCCAGCAGCCCGCCGACAGATTACGAGCAGTACTTC. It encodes CASSPPTDYEQYF.

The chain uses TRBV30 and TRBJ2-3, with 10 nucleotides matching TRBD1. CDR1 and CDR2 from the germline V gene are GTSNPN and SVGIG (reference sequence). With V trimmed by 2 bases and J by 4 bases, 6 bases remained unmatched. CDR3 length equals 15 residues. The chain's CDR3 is CAWSLGDRGADTQYF. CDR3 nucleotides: TGTGCCTGGAGTTTAGGGGACAGGGGCGCAGATACGCAGTATTTT.

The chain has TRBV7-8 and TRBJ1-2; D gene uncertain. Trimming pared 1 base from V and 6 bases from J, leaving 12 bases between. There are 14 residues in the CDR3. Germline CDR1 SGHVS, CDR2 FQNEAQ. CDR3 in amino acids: CASSLGGVLNGYTF. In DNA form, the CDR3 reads TGTGCCAGCAGCTTAGGAGGAGTCTTGAATGGCTACACCTTC.

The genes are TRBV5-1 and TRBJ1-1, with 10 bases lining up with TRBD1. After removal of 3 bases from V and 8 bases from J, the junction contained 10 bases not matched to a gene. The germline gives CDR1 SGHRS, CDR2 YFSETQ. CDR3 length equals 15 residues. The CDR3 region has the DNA TGCGCCAGCAGCTCCCGGACAGGGGGGGGCTCGGAAGCTTTCTTT. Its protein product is CASSSRTGGGSEAFF.

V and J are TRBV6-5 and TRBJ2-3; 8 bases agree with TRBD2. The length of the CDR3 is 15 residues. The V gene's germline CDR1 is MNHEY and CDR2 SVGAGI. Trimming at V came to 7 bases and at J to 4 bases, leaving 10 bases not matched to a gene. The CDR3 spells CASIAGRGGADTQYF. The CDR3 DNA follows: TGTGCCAGCATAGCGGGGAGGGGAGGCGCAGATACGCAGTATTTT.

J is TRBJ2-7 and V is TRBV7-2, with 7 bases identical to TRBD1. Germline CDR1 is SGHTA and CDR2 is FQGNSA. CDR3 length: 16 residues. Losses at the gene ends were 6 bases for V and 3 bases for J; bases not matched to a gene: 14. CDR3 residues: CASSLTGAQRGYEQYF. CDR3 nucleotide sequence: TGTGCCAGCAGTTTAACAGGGGCCCAGAGGGGCTACGAGCAGTACTTC.

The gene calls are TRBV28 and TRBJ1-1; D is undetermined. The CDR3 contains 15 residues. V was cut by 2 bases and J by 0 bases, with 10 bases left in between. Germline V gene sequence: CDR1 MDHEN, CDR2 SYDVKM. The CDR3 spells CASSLNTPMNTEAFF. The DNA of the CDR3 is TGTGCCAGCAGTTTAAACACGCCGATGAACACTGAAGCTTTCTTT.

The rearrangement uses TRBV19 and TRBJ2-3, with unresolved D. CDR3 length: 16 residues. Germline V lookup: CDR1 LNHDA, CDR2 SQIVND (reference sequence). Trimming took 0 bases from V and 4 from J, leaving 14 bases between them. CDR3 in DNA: TGTGCCAGTAGTATAGATGGAACGGGTCGGGCAGATACGCAGTATTTT. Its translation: CASSIDGTGRADTQYF.

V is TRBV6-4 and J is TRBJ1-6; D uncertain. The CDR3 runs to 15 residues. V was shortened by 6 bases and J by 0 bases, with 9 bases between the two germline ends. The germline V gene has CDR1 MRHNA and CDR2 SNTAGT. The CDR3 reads CASRAKSSYNSPLHF. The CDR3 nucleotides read TGTGCCAGCAGAGCGAAGAGCTCCTATAATTCACCCCTCCACTTT.

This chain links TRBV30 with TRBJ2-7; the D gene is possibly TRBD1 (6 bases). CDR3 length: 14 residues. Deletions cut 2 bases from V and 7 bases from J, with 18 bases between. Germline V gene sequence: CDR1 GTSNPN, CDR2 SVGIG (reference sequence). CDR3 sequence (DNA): TGTGCCTGGAGTCCTGGGGGCATCGACGGGGAGCAGTACTTC. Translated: CAWSPGGIDGEQYF.